These T cell receptor beta chains were read from a single sample in a study of blood T cells in healthy people across ages. MiXCR, applied by TCRdb to the 5' RACE reads, yields one record per CDR3 protein. This table holds more than 900,000 distinct CDR3 sequences, roughly a quarter found once. These data also featured in a second study, about T cells of mothers and their children.

Source material: blood. Receptor source: a girl aged 2-10 years in good health. Each CDR3 is given without its conserved first and last residue. Some rows have no size entry. The others give once, few or many, or a class for an expanded clone.

clone_size	j_call	v_call	cdr3_aa
few	TRBJ2-3	TRBV6-2/TRBV6-3	ASSEGAGVFTDTQY
.	TRBJ2-1	TRBV29-1	SVETSGAAGF
few	TRBJ1-2	TRBV4-1	AGSQGQGAVYGYT
.	.	TRBV7-2	ASSLTGYSDEQF
.	TRBJ2-1	TRBV19	ASSIYRSEQF
.	TRBJ2-5	TRBV20-1	SGAEREETQY
few	TRBJ2-3	TRBV4-2	ASSQESSGGAYSDTQY
few	TRBJ2-1	TRBV29-1	SVQTGENEQF
few	TRBJ2-1	TRBV7-9	ASSANSGGAMF
few	TRBJ1-1	TRBV9	ASSVSGGINTEAF
few	TRBJ2-1	TRBV20-1	SARDGGWLDEQF
few	TRBJ2-5	TRBV18	AGSPVFTSGETQY
.	TRBJ2-5	TRBV20-1	SAREAGGWQETQY
few	TRBJ2-2	TRBV5-1	ASSPDSRGAPGELF
.	TRBJ2-5	TRBV4-1	ASSQETRIQETQY